Described below is a single T cell receptor beta chain sequence and its context. Its antigen is not identified. This sample was taken from a study of cytomegalovirus exposure and HLA in healthy donors. Overall study results and limits: A later analysis reportedly found fewer N-insertions in an Asian-associated ancestry cluster than the approximately 730-donor mean. The listing of fewer than 200 TCR beta chains classed them as cytomegalovirus-associated.

The PCR was carried out with 60 Vbeta primers and 13 Jbeta primers. Profiled with immunoSEQ multiplex PCR; TCRdb holds only in-frame clones, not every one. Seen here are more than 150,000 clones, around 75% observed once, and the top ten hold about 7.6%. Trimming cost V 2 bases and J 5 bases, with 13 bases left between them. This CDR3 is built from 14 residues. In germline, CDR1 is LNHDA, CDR2 SQIVND (reference sequence). The receptor was derived from a woman in her thirties or forties in good health and CMV-seropositive. The J gene is TRBJ2-7, the V gene TRBV19; unclear D gene. Sequencing was done on a sample of PBMCs. CDR3 bases: TGTGCCAGTAGTATATTTCGCAGGATCCACGAGCAGTACTTC. It codes for CASSIFRRIHEQYF.